These T cell receptor beta chains were read from a single sample in a study of response to subunit inactivated influenza vaccine. TCRdb itself ran the RT-PCR reads through MiXCR, one entry per CDR3 protein. The sample lists around 170,000 distinct CDR3 sequences; roughly 10% were seen once. The sequencing used CD8+ T cells sorted from PBMCs, collected less than 30 months after vaccination. The receptor set was obtained from a man between 50 and 75 years old who received an inactivated influenza vaccine. CDR3s include the opening cysteine and the closing phenylalanine or tryptophan. Each record gives: D gene, clone size, V gene, J gene, CDR3 DNA, CDR3 protein. The D gene is left open where the match is weak. Some rows mark clone size as missing; the rest say once, few, many or name a class of expanded clone.

D gene: NA
clone size: NA
V gene: TRBV12-3/TRBV12-4
J gene: TRBJ1-1
CDR3 DNA: TGTGCCAGCAGTTTAGTAAGGACAGAAGCTTTCTTT
CDR3 protein: CASSLVRTEAFF

D gene: NA
clone size: NA
V gene: TRBV20-1
J gene: TRBJ2-7
CDR3 DNA: TGCAGTGCTAGAGACCCCCGGGTACCCTCCTACGAGCAGTACTTC
CDR3 protein: CSARDPRVPSYEQYF

D gene: NA
clone size: NA
V gene: TRBV29-1
J gene: TRBJ1-2
CDR3 DNA: TGCAGCGTTGAGAACGGCAGGGAAAACTATGGCTACACCTTC
CDR3 protein: CSVENGRENYGYTF

D gene: NA
clone size: few
V gene: TRBV12-3/TRBV12-4
J gene: TRBJ1-4
CDR3 DNA: TGTGCCAGCAGTCTAACGGGGAGGGGAAAACTGTTTTTT
CDR3 protein: CASSLTGRGKLFF

D gene: NA
clone size: NA
V gene: TRBV4-3
J gene: TRBJ2-7
CDR3 DNA: TGCGCCAGCAGCCAAGAACGAGGTGGATCCTACGAGCAGTACTTC
CDR3 protein: CASSQERGGSYEQYF

D gene: NA
clone size: many
V gene: TRBV29-1
J gene: TRBJ2-2
CDR3 DNA: TGCAGCGTTTCTTCTCCCGTTTTGTCCGGGGAGCTGTTTTTT
CDR3 protein: CSVSSPVLSGELFF

D gene: TRBD2
clone size: NA
V gene: TRBV2
J gene: TRBJ2-5
CDR3 DNA: TGTGCCAGCAGTGAACTAGCGGGAGCTATCCAAGAGACCCAGTACTTC
CDR3 protein: CASSELAGAIQETQYF

D gene: NA
clone size: few
V gene: TRBV20-1
J gene: TRBJ2-4
CDR3 DNA: TGCAGTGCCCCCCGGTCTAGAAGAGCCAAAAACATTCAGTACTTC
CDR3 protein: CSAPRSRRAKNIQYF

D gene: TRBD1
clone size: many
V gene: TRBV2
J gene: TRBJ1-3
CDR3 DNA: TGTGCCAGCAGTCGCCGGGACAGCTCTGGAAACACCATATATTTT
CDR3 protein: CASSRRDSSGNTIYF

D gene: TRBD1
clone size: NA
V gene: TRBV4-3
J gene: TRBJ1-2
CDR3 DNA: TGCGCCAGCAGCCAAGAAACCCGGACAGGGGGAAAGTATGGCTACACCTTC
CDR3 protein: CASSQETRTGGKYGYTF

D gene: NA
clone size: few
V gene: TRBV14
J gene: TRBJ2-7
CDR3 DNA: TGTGCCAGCAGCACACTCGAGCCCTCCTACGAGCAGTACTTC
CDR3 protein: CASSTLEPSYEQYF

D gene: TRBD2
clone size: few
V gene: TRBV29-1
J gene: TRBJ2-2
CDR3 DNA: TGCAGCGTTGAGTCTAGCGGGAGAAACACCGGGGAGCTGTTTTTT
CDR3 protein: CSVESSGRNTGELFF

D gene: NA
clone size: few
V gene: TRBV7-9
J gene: TRBJ2-1
CDR3 DNA: TGTGCCAGCAGGCTAGACTACAATGAGCAGTTCTTC
CDR3 protein: CASRLDYNEQFF

D gene: TRBD1
clone size: many
V gene: TRBV6-1
J gene: TRBJ1-5
CDR3 DNA: TGTGCCAGCAGTGAGAAGGACAGGGGCAATCAGCCCCAGCATTTT
CDR3 protein: CASSEKDRGNQPQHF

D gene: NA
clone size: many
V gene: TRBV12-3/TRBV12-4
J gene: TRBJ1-2
CDR3 DNA: TGTGCCAGCAACTTAGGGGGAATAAGCGGCTACACCTTC
CDR3 protein: CASNLGGISGYTF

D gene: TRBD2
clone size: few
V gene: TRBV11-2
J gene: TRBJ2-1
CDR3 DNA: TGTGCCAGCAGCCAGCATAGCGGGCAGATTTACAATGAGCAGTTCTTC
CDR3 protein: CASSQHSGQIYNEQFF

D gene: TRBD1
clone size: many
V gene: TRBV3-1
J gene: TRBJ1-6
CDR3 DNA: TGTGCCAGCAGCCAAGGACCGGGACAGTATAATTCACCCCTCCACTTT
CDR3 protein: CASSQGPGQYNSPLHF

D gene: NA
clone size: many
V gene: TRBV28
J gene: TRBJ2-7
CDR3 DNA: TGTGCCAGCAGTGTTGACAGGATAGACTACGAGCAGTACTTC
CDR3 protein: CASSVDRIDYEQYF

D gene: TRBD1
clone size: NA
V gene: TRBV6-1
J gene: TRBJ2-5
CDR3 DNA: TGTGCCAGCAGGGCGACAGGGGGCATATTCGAGACCCAGTACTTC
CDR3 protein: CASRATGGIFETQYF

D gene: NA
clone size: few
V gene: TRBV6-2/TRBV6-3
J gene: TRBJ2-3
CDR3 DNA: TGTGCCAGCAGTTACCCCCTAGCGACCACGCAGTATTTT
CDR3 protein: CASSYPLATTQYF

D gene: NA
clone size: NA
V gene: TRBV5-1
J gene: TRBJ2-7
CDR3 DNA: TGCGCCAGCAGGGGGGATTCCTACGAGCAGCACTTC
CDR3 protein: CASRGDSYEQHF

D gene: TRBD1
clone size: NA
V gene: TRBV12-3/TRBV12-4
J gene: TRBJ1-4
CDR3 DNA: TGTGCCAGCAGTAAGGAGGGGGCGATGGAGGAAAAACTGTTTTTT
CDR3 protein: CASSKEGAMEEKLFF

D gene: TRBD2
clone size: NA
V gene: TRBV12-3/TRBV12-4
J gene: TRBJ2-3
CDR3 DNA: TGTGCCAGCCGACTAGCGGGGGCCCCGGATACGCAGTATTTT
CDR3 protein: CASRLAGAPDTQYF

D gene: NA
clone size: NA
V gene: TRBV6-1
J gene: TRBJ1-6
CDR3 DNA: TGTGCCAGCAGCTGGCTCCGGGACACCAATAATTCACCCCTCCACTTT
CDR3 protein: CASSWLRDTNNSPLHF

D gene: TRBD1
clone size: few
V gene: TRBV28
J gene: TRBJ2-5
CDR3 DNA: TGTGCCAGCAGTCTGCGACAGGGGTTGGAAGAGACCCAGTACTTC
CDR3 protein: CASSLRQGLEETQYF

D gene: TRBD1
clone size: many
V gene: TRBV4-1
J gene: TRBJ1-2
CDR3 DNA: TGCGCCAGCAGCCACGGACAGGGTCGGGGCTACACCTTC
CDR3 protein: CASSHGQGRGYTF

D gene: NA
clone size: many
V gene: TRBV12-3/TRBV12-4
J gene: TRBJ1-5
CDR3 DNA: TGTGCCAGCAGTTTCGGGGGCCAGGTTAATCAGCCCCAGCATTTT
CDR3 protein: CASSFGGQVNQPQHF

D gene: TRBD1
clone size: NA
V gene: TRBV13
J gene: TRBJ2-3
CDR3 DNA: TGTGCCAGCAGCTTGATTTCCGGACAGGGGGCTGGAGATACGCAGTATTTT
CDR3 protein: CASSLISGQGAGDTQYF

D gene: NA
clone size: few
V gene: TRBV6-4
J gene: TRBJ1-5
CDR3 DNA: TGTGTCTTGGATCAGCCCCAGCATTTT
CDR3 protein: CVLDQPQHF